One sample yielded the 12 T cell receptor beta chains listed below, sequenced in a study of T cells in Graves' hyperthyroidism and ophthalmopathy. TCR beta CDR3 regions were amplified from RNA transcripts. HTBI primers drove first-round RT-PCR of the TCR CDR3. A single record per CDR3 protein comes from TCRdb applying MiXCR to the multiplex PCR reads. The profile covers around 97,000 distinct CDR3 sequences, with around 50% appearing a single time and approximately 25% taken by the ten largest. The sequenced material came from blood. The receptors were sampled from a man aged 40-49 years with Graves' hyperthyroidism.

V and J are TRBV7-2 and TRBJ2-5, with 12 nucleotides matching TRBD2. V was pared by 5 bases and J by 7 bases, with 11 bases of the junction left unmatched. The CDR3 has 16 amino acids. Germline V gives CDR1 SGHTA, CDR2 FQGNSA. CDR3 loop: CASSLPTSGGRGTQYF. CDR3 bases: TGTGCCAGCAGCCTACCGACTAGCGGGGGCCGGGGGACCCAGTACTTC. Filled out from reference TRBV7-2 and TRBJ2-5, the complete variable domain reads GAGVSQSPSNKVTEKGKDVELRCDPISGHTALYWYRQSLGQGLEFLIYFQGNSAPDKSGLPSDRFSAERTGGSVSTLTIQRTQQEDSAVYLCASSLPTSGGRGTQYFGPGTRLLVL.

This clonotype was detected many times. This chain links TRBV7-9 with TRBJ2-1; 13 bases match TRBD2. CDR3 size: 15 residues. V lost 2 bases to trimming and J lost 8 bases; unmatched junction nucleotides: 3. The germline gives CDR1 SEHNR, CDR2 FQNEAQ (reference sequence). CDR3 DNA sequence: TGTGCCAGCAGCTTACAAACTAGCGGGAGGGATGAGCAGTTCTTC. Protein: CASSLQTSGRDEQFF.

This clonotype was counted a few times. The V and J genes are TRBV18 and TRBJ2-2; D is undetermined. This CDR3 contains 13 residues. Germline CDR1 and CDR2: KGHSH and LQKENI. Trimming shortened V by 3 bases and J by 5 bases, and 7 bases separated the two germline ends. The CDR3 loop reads CASSPVETGELFF. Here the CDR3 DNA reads TGTGCCAGCTCACCCGTGGAGACCGGGGAGCTGTTTTTT.

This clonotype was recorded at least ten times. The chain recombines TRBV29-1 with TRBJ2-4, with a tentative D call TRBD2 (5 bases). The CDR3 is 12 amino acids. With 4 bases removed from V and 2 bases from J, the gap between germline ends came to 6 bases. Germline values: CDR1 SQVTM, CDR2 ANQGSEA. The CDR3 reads CSVGGSKNIQYF. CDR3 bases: TGCAGCGTTGGAGGGTCCAAAAACATTCAGTACTTC.

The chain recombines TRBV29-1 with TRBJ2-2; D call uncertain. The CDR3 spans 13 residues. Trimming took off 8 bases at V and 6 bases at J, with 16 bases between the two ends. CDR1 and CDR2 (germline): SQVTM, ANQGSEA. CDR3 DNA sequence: TGCAGCCAAGTGGAAGGCTCGGCCGGGGAGCTGTTTTTT. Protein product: CSQVEGSAGELFF.

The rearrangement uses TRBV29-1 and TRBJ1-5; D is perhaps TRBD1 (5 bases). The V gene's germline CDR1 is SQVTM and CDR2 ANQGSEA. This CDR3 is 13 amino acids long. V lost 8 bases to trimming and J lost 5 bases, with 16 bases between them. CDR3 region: CSSARDGDQPQHF. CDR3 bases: TGCAGCAGTGCCCGGGACGGAGATCAGCCCCAGCATTTT.

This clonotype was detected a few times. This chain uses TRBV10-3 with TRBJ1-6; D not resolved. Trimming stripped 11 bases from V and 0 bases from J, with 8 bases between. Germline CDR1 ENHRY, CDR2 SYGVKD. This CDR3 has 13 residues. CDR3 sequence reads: CASLCSYNSPLHF. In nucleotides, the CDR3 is TGTGCCTCACTGTGCTCCTATAATTCACCCCTCCACTTT.

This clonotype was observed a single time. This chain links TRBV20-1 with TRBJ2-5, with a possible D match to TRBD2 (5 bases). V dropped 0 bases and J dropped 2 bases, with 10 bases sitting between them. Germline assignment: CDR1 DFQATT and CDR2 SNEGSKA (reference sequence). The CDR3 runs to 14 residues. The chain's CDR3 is CSARDPTGQETQYF. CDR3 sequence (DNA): TGCAGTGCTAGAGATCCAACGGGACAAGAGACCCAGTACTTC.

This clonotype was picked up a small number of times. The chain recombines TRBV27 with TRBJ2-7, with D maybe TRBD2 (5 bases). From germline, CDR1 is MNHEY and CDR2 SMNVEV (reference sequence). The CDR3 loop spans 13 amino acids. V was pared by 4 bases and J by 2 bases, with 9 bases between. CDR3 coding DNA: TGTGCCAGCAGTTATGAGGGAACCTACGAGCAGTACTTC. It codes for CASSYEGTYEQYF.

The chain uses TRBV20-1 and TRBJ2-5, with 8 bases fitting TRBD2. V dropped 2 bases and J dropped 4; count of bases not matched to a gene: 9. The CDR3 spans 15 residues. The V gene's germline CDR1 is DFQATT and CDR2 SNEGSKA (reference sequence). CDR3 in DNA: TGCAGTGCTAGAACCGGGGGGGGCCGGGCAGAGACCCAGTACTTC. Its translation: CSARTGGGRAETQYF.

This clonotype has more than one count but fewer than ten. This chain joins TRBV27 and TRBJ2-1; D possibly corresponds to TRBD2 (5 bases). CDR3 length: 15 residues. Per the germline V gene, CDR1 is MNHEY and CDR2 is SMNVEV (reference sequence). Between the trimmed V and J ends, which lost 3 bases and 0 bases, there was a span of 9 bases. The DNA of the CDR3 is TGTGCCAGCAGTTTTCGAGGGAGCTCCTACAATGAGCAGTTCTTC. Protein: CASSFRGSSYNEQFF.

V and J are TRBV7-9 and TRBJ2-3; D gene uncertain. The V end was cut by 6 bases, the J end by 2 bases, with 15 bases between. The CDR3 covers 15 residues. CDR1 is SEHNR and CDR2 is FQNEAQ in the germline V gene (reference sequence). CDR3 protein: CASSEAAVITDTQYF. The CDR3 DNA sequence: TGTGCCAGCAGTGAGGCGGCGGTAATCACAGATACGCAGTATTTT.